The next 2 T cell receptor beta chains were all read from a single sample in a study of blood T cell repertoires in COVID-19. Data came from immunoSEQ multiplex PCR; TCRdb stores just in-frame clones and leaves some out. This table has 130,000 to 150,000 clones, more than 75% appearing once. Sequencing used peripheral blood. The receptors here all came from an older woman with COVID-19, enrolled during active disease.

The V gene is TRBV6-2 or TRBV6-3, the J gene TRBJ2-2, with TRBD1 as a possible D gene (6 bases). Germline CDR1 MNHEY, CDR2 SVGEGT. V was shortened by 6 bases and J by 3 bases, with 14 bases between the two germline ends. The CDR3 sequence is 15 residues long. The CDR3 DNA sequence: TGTGCCAGCAGCGGGACACCCCGGGACACCGGGGAGCTGTTTTTT. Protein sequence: CASSGTPRDTGELFF.

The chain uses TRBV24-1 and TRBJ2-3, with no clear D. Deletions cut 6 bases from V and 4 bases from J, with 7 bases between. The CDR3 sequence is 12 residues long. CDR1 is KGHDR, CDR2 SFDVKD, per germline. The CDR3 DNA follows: TGTGCCACCAGTCAATCCCCAGATACGCAGTATTTT. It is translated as CATSQSPDTQYF.